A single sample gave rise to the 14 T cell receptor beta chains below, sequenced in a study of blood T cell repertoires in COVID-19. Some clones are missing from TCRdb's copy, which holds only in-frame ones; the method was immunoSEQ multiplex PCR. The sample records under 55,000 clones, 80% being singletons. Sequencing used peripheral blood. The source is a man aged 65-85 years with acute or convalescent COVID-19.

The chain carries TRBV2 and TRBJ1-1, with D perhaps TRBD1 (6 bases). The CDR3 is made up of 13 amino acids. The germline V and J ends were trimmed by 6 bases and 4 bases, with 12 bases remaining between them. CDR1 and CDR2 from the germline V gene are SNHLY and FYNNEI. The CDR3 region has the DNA TGTGCCAGCAGGGAGGGGGGGGTCACTGAAGCTTTCTTT. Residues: CASREGGVTEAFF.

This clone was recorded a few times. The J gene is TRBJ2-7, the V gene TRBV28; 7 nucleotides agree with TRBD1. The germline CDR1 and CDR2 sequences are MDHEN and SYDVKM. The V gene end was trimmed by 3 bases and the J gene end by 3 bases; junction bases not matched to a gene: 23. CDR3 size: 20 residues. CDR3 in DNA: TGTGCCAGCAGTTTGACTGGACCGGGACAGTACGATCTGTGGGACTACGAGCAGTACTTC. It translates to CASSLTGPGQYDLWDYEQYF.

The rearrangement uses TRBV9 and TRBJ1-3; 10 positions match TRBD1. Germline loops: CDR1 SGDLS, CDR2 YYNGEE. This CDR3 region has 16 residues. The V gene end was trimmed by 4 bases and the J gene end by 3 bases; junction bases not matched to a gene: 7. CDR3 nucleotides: TGTGCCAGCAGCCAAACGACAGGGGGCTTTGGAAACACCATATATTTT. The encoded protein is CASSQTTGGFGNTIYF.

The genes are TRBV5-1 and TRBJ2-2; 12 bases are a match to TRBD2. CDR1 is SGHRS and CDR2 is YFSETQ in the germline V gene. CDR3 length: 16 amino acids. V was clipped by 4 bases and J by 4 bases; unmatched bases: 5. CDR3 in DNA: TGCGCCAGCAGCGTCACTAGCGGGGGGCGCACCGGGGAGCTGTTTTTT. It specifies CASSVTSGGRTGELFF.

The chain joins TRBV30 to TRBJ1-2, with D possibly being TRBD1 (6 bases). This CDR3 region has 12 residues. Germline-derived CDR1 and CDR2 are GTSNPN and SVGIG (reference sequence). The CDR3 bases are TGTGCGTACGGACAGAACGCCTATGGCTACACCTTC. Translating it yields CAYGQNAYGYTF.

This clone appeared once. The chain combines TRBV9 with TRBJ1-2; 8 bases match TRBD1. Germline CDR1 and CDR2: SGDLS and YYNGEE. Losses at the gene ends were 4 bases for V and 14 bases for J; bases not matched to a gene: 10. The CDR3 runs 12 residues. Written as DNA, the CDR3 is TGTGCCAGCAGCATCGTCCCGGGACAGGAGACCTTC. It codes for CASSIVPGQETF.

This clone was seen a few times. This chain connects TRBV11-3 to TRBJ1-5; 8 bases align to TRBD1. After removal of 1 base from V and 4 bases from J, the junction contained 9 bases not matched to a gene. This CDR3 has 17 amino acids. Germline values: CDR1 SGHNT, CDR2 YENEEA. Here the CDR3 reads CASSLAGTGIENQPQHF. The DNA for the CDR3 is TGTGCCAGCAGCTTAGCCGGGACAGGTATTGAAAATCAGCCCCAGCATTTT.

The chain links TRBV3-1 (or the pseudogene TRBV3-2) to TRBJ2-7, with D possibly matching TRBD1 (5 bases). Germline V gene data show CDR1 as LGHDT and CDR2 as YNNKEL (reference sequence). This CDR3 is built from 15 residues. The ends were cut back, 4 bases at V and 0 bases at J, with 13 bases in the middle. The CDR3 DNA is TGTGCCAGCAGCCCTGGACATCGGGTCTCCTACGAGCAGTACTTC. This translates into CASSPGHRVSYEQYF.

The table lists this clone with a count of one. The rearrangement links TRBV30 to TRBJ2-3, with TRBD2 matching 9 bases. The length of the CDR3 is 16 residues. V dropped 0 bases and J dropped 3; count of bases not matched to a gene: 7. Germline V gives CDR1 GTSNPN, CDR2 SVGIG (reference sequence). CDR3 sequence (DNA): TGTGCCTGGAGTGTCGGTAGCGGGGGATCGACAGATACGCAGTATTTT. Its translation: CAWSVGSGGSTDTQYF.

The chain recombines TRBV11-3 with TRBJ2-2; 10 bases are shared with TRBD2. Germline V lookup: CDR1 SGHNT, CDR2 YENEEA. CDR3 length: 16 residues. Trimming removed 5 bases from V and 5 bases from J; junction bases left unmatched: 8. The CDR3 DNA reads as TGTGCCAGCAGCCAGAGCGGGGGGGCCGGTACCGGGGAGCTGTTTTTT. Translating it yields CASSQSGGAGTGELFF.

The CDR3 DNA reads TGTGCCAGCAGCGTAGGGGCCAGCCATGAAAAACTGTTTTTT. This encodes CASSVGASHEKLFF. The rearrangement links TRBV9 to TRBJ1-4; D is undetermined. The germline V and J ends were trimmed by 0 bases and 6 bases, with 9 bases remaining between them. Germline loops: CDR1 SGDLS, CDR2 YYNGEE. The CDR3 has 14 residues.

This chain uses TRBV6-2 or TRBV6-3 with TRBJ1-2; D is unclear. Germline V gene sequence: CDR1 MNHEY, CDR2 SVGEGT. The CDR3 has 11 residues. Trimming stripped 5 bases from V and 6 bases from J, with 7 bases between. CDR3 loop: CASSNTDGYTF. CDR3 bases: TGTGCCAGCAGTAACACAGATGGCTACACCTTC.

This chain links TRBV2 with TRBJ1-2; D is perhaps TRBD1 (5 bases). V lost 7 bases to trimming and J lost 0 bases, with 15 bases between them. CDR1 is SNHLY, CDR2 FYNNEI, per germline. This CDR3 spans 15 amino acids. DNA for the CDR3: TGTGCCAGCACCCGGGACTCCAGTACTAACTATGGCTACACCTTC. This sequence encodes CASTRDSSTNYGYTF.

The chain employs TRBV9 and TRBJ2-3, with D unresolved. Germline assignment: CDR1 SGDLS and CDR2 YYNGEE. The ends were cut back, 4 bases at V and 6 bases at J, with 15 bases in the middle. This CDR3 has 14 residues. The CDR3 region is CASSPRHAVDTQYF. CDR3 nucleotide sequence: TGTGCCAGCAGCCCCAGACACGCCGTTGATACGCAGTATTTT.